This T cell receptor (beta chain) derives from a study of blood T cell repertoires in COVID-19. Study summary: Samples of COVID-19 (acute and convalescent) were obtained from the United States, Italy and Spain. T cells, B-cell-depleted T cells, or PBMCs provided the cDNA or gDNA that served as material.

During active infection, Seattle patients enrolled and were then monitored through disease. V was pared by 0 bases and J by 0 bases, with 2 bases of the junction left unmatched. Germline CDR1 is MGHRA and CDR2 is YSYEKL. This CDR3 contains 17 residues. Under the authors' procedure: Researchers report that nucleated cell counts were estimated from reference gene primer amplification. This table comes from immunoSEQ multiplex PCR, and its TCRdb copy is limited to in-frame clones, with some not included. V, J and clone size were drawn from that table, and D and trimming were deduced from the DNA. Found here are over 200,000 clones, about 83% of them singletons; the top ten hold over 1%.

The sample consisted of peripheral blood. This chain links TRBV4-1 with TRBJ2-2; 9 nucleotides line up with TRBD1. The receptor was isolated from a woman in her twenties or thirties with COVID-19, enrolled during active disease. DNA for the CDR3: TGCGCCAGCAGCCAAGATCGGGACAGGGCGAACACCGGGGAGCTGTTTTTT. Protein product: CASSQDRDRANTGELFF.